The 16 T cell receptor beta chains reported below all come from one sample, sequenced in a study of beta chain features in type 1 diabetes. The whole isolated RNA underwent reverse transcription, so sequencing captured expressed TCRB transcripts. This table comes from immunoSEQ multiplex PCR, and its TCRdb copy is limited to in-frame clones, with some not included. The table has 250,000 to 350,000 clones, about 14% seen once; the top ten hold 6.7%. The specimen sequenced was central memory CD4+ T cells from blood. These receptors all stem from a man aged 25-45 years in good health.

The table lists this clone with a few counts. J is TRBJ1-5 and V is TRBV18, with D unresolved. Germline CDR1 and CDR2: KGHSH and LQKENI. The CDR3 is made up of 12 amino acids. Trimming stripped 9 bases from V and 8 bases from J, with 14 bases between. CDR3 residues: CASPNLPEPQHF. The CDR3 DNA is TGTGCCAGTCCAAACCTGCCTGAGCCCCAGCATTTT.

A word on this clone: This may stem from a read error, because a much larger clone lies one nucleotide away. The same CDR3 can be traced to other DNA sequences in this sample. V and J are TRBV2 and TRBJ2-6; D is ambiguous. V shed 6 bases and J shed 0 bases, with 3 bases lying between them. CDR3 length equals 13 residues. The germline gives CDR1 SNHLY, CDR2 FYNNEI. The CDR3 DNA is TGTGCCAGCAGGGGCTCTGGGGCCAACGTCCTGACTTTC. As protein: CASRGSGANVLTF.

This chain uses TRBV7-9 with TRBJ2-5, with 9 bases fitting TRBD1. The assigned J gene may be wrong: the sequence end matches TRBJ2-7 better. The CDR3 extends over 14 amino acids. The V gene's germline CDR1 is SEHNR and CDR2 FQNEAQ (reference sequence). The CDR3 is CASSYGTGKVEQYF. For the CDR3, the DNA is TGTGCCAGCAGCTACGGGACAGGGAAGGTCGAGCAGTACTTC.

This chain connects TRBV6-6 to TRBJ2-5; D assignment may be TRBD1 or TRBD2 (5 bases each). V dropped 8 bases and J dropped 5 bases, with 9 bases sitting between them. The CDR3 covers 11 residues. CDR1 MNHNY and CDR2 SVGAGI come from the germline V gene (reference sequence). As DNA, the CDR3 is TGTGCCAGCGGGGGTCGGGAGACCCAGTACTTC. Translation gives CASGGRETQYF.

The chain carries TRBV7-9 and TRBJ2-5; the D is unclear. V shed 0 bases and J shed 4 bases, with 3 bases lying between them. The CDR3 totals 12 residues. The germline gives CDR1 SEHNR, CDR2 FQNEAQ (reference sequence). For the CDR3, the DNA is TGTGCCAGCAGCTTAGCGCTAGAGACCCAGTACTTC. Protein sequence: CASSLALETQYF.

This clone was picked up a small number of times. DNA of the CDR3: TGCGCCAGCAGCTTGGCCGGGAGCGGAAACACCATATATTTT. Its protein is CASSLAGSGNTIYF. The V call is TRBV5-1, the J call TRBJ1-3; no reliable D call. Germline values: CDR1 SGHRS, CDR2 YFSETQ. V dropped 0 bases and J dropped 4 bases, with 8 bases sitting between them. This CDR3 comprises 14 residues.

This clone was recorded a few times. A read error is the likely source, as a far larger clone sits one nucleotide away. Without the conserved terminal phenylalanine or tryptophan, this CDR3 likely stems from a read error. It is unclear where the CDR3 begins or ends on the DNA, so no DNA is shown, and the CDR3 is as TCRdb lists it. This chain links TRBV7-2 with TRBJ2-7; the table calls TRBD2, which could not be checked here. Germline values: CDR1 SGHTA, CDR2 FQGNSA. The CDR3 length is 13 residues, termini included. The CDR3 spells CASSFRPSGRVDG.

In its sample, this clone was seen a few times. This sequence joins TRBV7-2 and TRBJ2-5, with 7 bases fitting TRBD2. The CDR3 spans 14 residues. J gave up 5 bases and V 5 bases, and 8 bases lay outside the gene matches. Per germline, CDR1 SGHTA and CDR2 FQGNSA. CDR3: CASSITTSTETQYF. The CDR3 nucleotides are TGTGCCAGCAGCATAACGACTAGCACCGAGACCCAGTACTTC. Full variable domain (remainder filled in from reference TRBV7-2 and TRBJ2-5): GAGVSQSPSNKVTEKGKDVELRCDPISGHTALYWYRQSLGQGLEFLIYFQGNSAPDKSGLPSDRFSAERTGGSVSTLTIQRTQQEDSAVYLCASSITTSTETQYFGPGTRLLVL.

The V gene is TRBV5-4, the J gene TRBJ2-2; the D call may be TRBD1 or TRBD2 (6 bases each). The length of the CDR3 is 13 residues. The ends were cut back, 5 bases at V and 6 bases at J, with 11 bases in the middle. Germline lookup yields CDR1 SGHNT and CDR2 YYREEE (reference sequence). CDR3 protein: CASRGGLSGELFF. In DNA, the CDR3 is TGTGCCAGCAGAGGGGGACTCTCCGGGGAGCTGTTTTTT.

This clone was picked up a small number of times. The V gene is TRBV18, the J gene TRBJ2-5; D unclear. V dropped 0 bases and J dropped 4 bases, with 9 bases sitting between them. The germline CDR1 and CDR2 sequences are KGHSH and LQKENI. CDR3 size: 14 residues. The CDR3 bases are TGTGCCAGCTCACCACCGGCTATGGCAGAGACCCAGTACTTC. Translated, it gives CASSPPAMAETQYF.

This sequence joins TRBV6-1 and TRBJ1-6, with 9 bases aligning to TRBD1. Per the germline V gene, CDR1 is MNHNS and CDR2 is SASEGT. V trimming: 3 bases; J trimming: 9 bases; junction bases outside the gene matches: 6. The CDR3 has 15 residues. CDR3 nucleotides: TGTGCCAGCAGTGAGGTGGGACAGGGTCGTTCACCCCTCCACTTT. This encodes CASSEVGQGRSPLHF.

This clone was seen a handful of times. The V gene is TRBV9, the J gene TRBJ2-3, with D maybe TRBD1 (6 bases). The CDR3 loop spans 16 amino acids. V lost 0 bases to trimming and J lost 5 bases, with 16 bases between them. The germline gives CDR1 SGDLS, CDR2 YYNGEE. The CDR3 is CASSVERGGILDTQYF. The CDR3 nucleotides read TGTGCCAGCAGCGTAGAGAGAGGGGGTATATTAGATACGCAGTATTTT. The whole variable domain, remainder taken from reference TRBV9 and TRBJ2-3, is DSGVTQTPKHLITATGQRVTLRCSPRSGDLSVYWYQQSLDQGLQFLIQYYNGEERAKGNILERFSAQQFPDLHSELNLSSLELGDSALYFCASSVERGGILDTQYFGPGTRLTVL.

The chain is built from TRBV7-2 and TRBJ1-5, with 9 bases aligning to TRBD1. The junction had 4 bases not matched to a gene; V was cut back by 3 bases and J by 4 bases. Germline CDR1 is SGHTA and CDR2 is FQGNSA. The CDR3 covers 15 residues. The chain's CDR3 is CASSLYGTGNQPQHF. CDR3 coding DNA: TGTGCCAGCAGCTTGTACGGGACAGGGAATCAGCCCCAGCATTTT.

As to this clone: At the DNA level, this CDR3 is encoded by other sequences in the same sample as well. The CDR3 is CASSLDGRGNTEAFF. The CDR3 DNA reads as TGCGCCAGCAGCTTGGACGGCAGGGGGAACACTGAAGCTTTCTTT. The V call is TRBV5-1, the J call TRBJ1-1; TRBD1 is a possible D gene (6 bases). Germline V gene sequence: CDR1 SGHRS, CDR2 YFSETQ. The V end was cut by 0 bases, the J end by 1 base, with 10 bases between. The CDR3 extends over 15 amino acids.

This clone was detected a few times. The chain joins TRBV5-1 to TRBJ2-2, with D unresolved. CDR1 and CDR2 from the germline V gene are SGHRS and YFSETQ. CDR3 length: 14 residues. Trimming took 4 bases from V and 3 from J, leaving 10 bases between them. The CDR3 reads CASSVLPYTGELFF. As DNA, the CDR3 is TGCGCCAGCAGCGTCTTGCCATACACCGGGGAGCTGTTTTTT.

The table lists this clone with a few counts. The CDR3 nucleotides are TGTGCCAGCACCAGAAGGGGGGCCTCGGTTCAGCCCCAGCATTTT. Its translation: CASTRRGASVQPQHF. V is TRBV6-5 and J is TRBJ1-5, with a weak D call TRBD1 (6 bases). Trimming pared 7 bases from V and 6 bases from J, leaving 19 bases between. The germline CDR1 and CDR2 sequences are MNHEY and SVGAGI. The CDR3 contains 15 residues.